A selection of T cell receptor beta chains follows, all from one sample in a study of blood T cell repertoires in COVID-19. Generated by immunoSEQ multiplex PCR, the TCRdb table keeps only in-frame clones and is missing some. The table lists 110,000 to 150,000 clones, 80% to 90% of them singletons. The sample was peripheral blood. The receptors derive from an older woman with active COVID-19. The conserved cysteine and the conserved F or W are not part of the CDR3 here.

v_gene	j_gene	CDR3aa
TRBV24-1	TRBJ1-5	ATSDAGTGNQPQH
TRBV7-6	TRBJ2-2	ASSPRGSGSDTGELF
TRBV11-1	TRBJ1-1	ASSFQVMNTEAF
TRBV19	TRBJ1-1	ASTTPGQGATEAF
TRBV28	TRBJ2-7	ASRWRDRGTYEQY
TRBV5-1	TRBJ2-2	ASRIGGTGELF
TRBV7-6	TRBJ2-5	ASSKRGFETQY
TRBV11-2	TRBJ1-1	ASSRRRVNTEAF
TRBV5-4	TRBJ2-2	ASSSDPGANTGELF
TRBV3-1/TRBV3-2	TRBJ1-4	ASSRLEGATNEKLF
TRBV7-8	TRBJ1-1	ASSLGQGQGRTEAF
TRBV6-6	TRBJ2-7	ASRPRELGEQY
TRBV5-4	TRBJ2-7	ASSLGNGTAYEQY
TRBV28	TRBJ2-1	ASSLLPGTSGDNEQF
TRBV7-3	TRBJ2-1	ASSLMSGSYNEQF
TRBV10-3	TRBJ2-7	AISRGSRTYEQY
TRBV7-8	TRBJ2-1	ASSRAITTSGRGEQF
TRBV28	TRBJ2-5	ASSLFPGRGELETQY
TRBV4-3	TRBJ2-3	ASSQEADSADTQY
TRBV11-2	TRBJ2-1	ASSLDRDNEQF
TRBV10-3	TRBJ1-1	AISEGQKNTEAF
TRBV7-7	TRBJ2-2	ASSLAGTSGINTGELF
TRBV11-2	TRBJ2-7	ASSLFPGQSYEQY
TRBV23-1	TRBJ2-7	ASSQTRGTATLSSYEQY
TRBV25-1	TRBJ1-6	ASSADRAHSPLH
TRBV2	TRBJ2-2	ASSQRQGSGELF
TRBV6-5	TRBJ2-7	ASSGGQGASYEQY
TRBV4-2	TRBJ1-2	ASSQDQAGGRYGYT
TRBV7-9	TRBJ1-6	ASSSPGNNSPLH
TRBV4-1	TRBJ1-4	ASSFIRDREPTNEKLF
TRBV27	TRBJ1-1	ASSLSADRNTEAF
TRBV6-6	TRBJ1-1	ASSRAAGGYMNTEAF
TRBV7-8	TRBJ1-1	ASSLDRALMNTEAF
TRBV5-4	TRBJ2-4	ASSLGQAKNIQY
TRBV27	TRBJ2-7	ASAIAGTGNSYEQY
TRBV6-5	TRBJ2-5	ASSYATGRETQY
TRBV7-8	TRBJ1-5	ASSLGTGDNQPQH
TRBV5-4	TRBJ1-1	ASSPGGVQFSEAF
TRBV20-1	TRBJ2-3	SARWTSSLY
TRBV7-9	TRBJ2-6	ASSLGTAGANVLT
TRBV3-1/TRBV3-2	TRBJ2-3	ASSQDRNSGRIDTQY
TRBV28	TRBJ1-1	ASSLGRGYTEAF
TRBV29-1	TRBJ2-1	SVRFGTGSNNEQF
TRBV5-6	TRBJ1-3	ASSSGGAIGRSGNTIY
TRBV19	TRBJ1-2	ASGSTTGTSYGYT
TRBV10-1	TRBJ2-3	ASSDPRVLGTDTQY